Listed below are T cell receptor beta chains from one sample, sequenced in a study of regulatory T cells in long-lasting Graves disease. MiXCR, applied by TCRdb to the multiplex PCR reads, yields one record per CDR3 protein. The sample records around 250,000 distinct CDR3 sequences, 15% to 20% being singletons. This same sample was also part of a study on T cells in Graves' hyperthyroidism and ophthalmopathy.

The sample in question was peripheral blood mononuclear cells (PBMCs), obtained at new diagnosis, from a patient treated with antithyroid drugs. These receptors originate from a woman under 40 with Graves disease. CDR3s include the opening cysteine and the closing phenylalanine or tryptophan. Fields, in order: D gene, V gene, J gene, clone size, CDR3 DNA, CDR3 protein. The D gene is left open where the match is weak. Rows give clone size only sometimes, using once, few, many, or a class for an expanded clone.

.	TRBV9	TRBJ1-1	.	TGTGCCAGCACAAAAGGCGACATGAACACTGAAGCTTTCTTT	CASTKGDMNTEAFF
TRBD1	TRBV9	TRBJ1-2	many	TGTGCCAGCAGCGTAGGACAGGGTGACTATGGCTACACCTTC	CASSVGQGDYGYTF
TRBD1	TRBV9	TRBJ2-7	many	TGTGCCAGCAACGAAGAGGGACAGGCAGGGTACGAGCAGTACTTC	CASNEEGQAGYEQYF
TRBD2	TRBV20-1	TRBJ2-1	many	TGCAGTGCTAGAGCTATACTAGCGGGGGGGCCCAATGAGCAGTTCTTC	CSARAILAGGPNEQFF
TRBD1	TRBV13	TRBJ2-5	many	TGTGCCAGCAGCGACAGGGGAGGTCTGGAAGAGACCCAGTACTTC	CASSDRGGLEETQYF
.	TRBV19	TRBJ1-1	many	TGTGCCAGTAGTCCTCAAGGGGTGAGCACTGAAGCTTTCTTT	CASSPQGVSTEAFF
.	TRBV3-1	TRBJ1-2	many	TGTGCCAGCAGCCAAGGGGCGGATTATGGCTACACCTTC	CASSQGADYGYTF
TRBD1	TRBV12-3/TRBV12-4	TRBJ1-1	many	TGTGCCAGCAGTTGGGAGGGGGCGTTCACTGAAGCTTTCTTT	CASSWEGAFTEAFF
.	TRBV6-1	TRBJ2-3	many	TGTGCCAGCGGACCCAGGGGGGGCACAGATACGCAGTATTTT	CASGPRGGTDTQYF
.	TRBV20-1	TRBJ2-7	many	TGCAGTGCAAATTTGGGGGGCGAGAGCAAGACCTACGAGCAGTACTTC	CSANLGGESKTYEQYF
.	TRBV3-1	TRBJ2-2	many	TGTGCCAGCAGCCAACAAGACCTGACTGGGGAGCTGTTTTTT	CASSQQDLTGELFF
.	TRBV5-1	TRBJ2-1	.	TGCGCCAGCAGCCCAGACATGTCAGGGGTCCCTGGTAATGAGCAGTTCTTC	CASSPDMSGVPGNEQFF
TRBD2	TRBV20-1	TRBJ2-1	many	TGCAGTGCCCGCAGCGGGGGGGCAGTCGATGAGCAGTTCTTC	CSARSGGAVDEQFF
.	TRBV20-1	TRBJ1-1	many	TGCAGTGCTAGTACGGGCACTGAAGCTTTCTTT	CSASTGTEAFF
.	TRBV7-9	TRBJ1-2	few	TGTGCCAGCAGCCTCCAACAGCGACGCTATGGCTACACCTTC	CASSLQQRRYGYTF
TRBD2	TRBV20-1	TRBJ2-2	.	TGCAGTGCTAGTCCCATGGGTAGCGGGAGCGGCACCGGGGAGCTGTTTTTT	CSASPMGSGSGTGELFF
.	TRBV10-3	TRBJ1-2	many	TGTGCCATCAGTGAGTCGGACGGCCACTATGGCTACACCTTC	CAISESDGHYGYTF
.	TRBV25-1	TRBJ1-2	many	TGTGCCAGCAGTGCAGGGGCGATGTCCTCTGGCTACACCTTC	CASSAGAMSSGYTF
.	TRBV3-1	TRBJ1-5	many	TGTGCCAGCAGCGTGACGCAGGGTAGTGGGCCCCAGCATTTT	CASSVTQGSGPQHF
.	TRBV12-3/TRBV12-4	TRBJ1-1	many	TGTGCCAGCAGATCCCTCGCAGGGAACACTGAAGCTTTCTTT	CASRSLAGNTEAFF
TRBD1	TRBV7-2	TRBJ2-4	once	TGTGCCAGCAGCCAGGGACAGGGAAACATTCAGTACTTC	CASSQGQGNIQYF
.	TRBV5-1	TRBJ2-3	.	TGCGCCAGCAGCTTTGGCGGCCTAGATTTCTCCTACGAGCAGCACTTC	CASSFGGLDFSYEQHF
.	TRBV11-2	TRBJ2-7	.	TGTGCCAGCAGCTTACCACAGGGCCCCTACGAGCAGTACTTC	CASSLPQGPYEQYF
TRBD1	TRBV2	TRBJ2-7	many	TGTGCCAGCAGATCACCGGGACAGGGACCCGAGCAGTACTTC	CASRSPGQGPEQYF
TRBD2	TRBV6-1	TRBJ2-1	few	TGTGCCAGCAGCGGGGGGGCCGACAATGAGCAGTTCTTC	CASSGGADNEQFF
.	TRBV15	TRBJ2-7	many	TGTGCCACCAGCCGCGCGGGGCGAGACTACGAGCAGTACTTC	CATSRAGRDYEQYF
TRBD2	TRBV29-1	TRBJ2-7	.	TGCAGCGTTGAATTTCCGGGGGGGAGGCCCTACGAGCAGTACTTC	CSVEFPGGRPYEQYF
TRBD1	TRBV15	TRBJ2-2	many	TGTGCCACCAGCAGCACCGGGACAGTAAACACCGGGGAGCTGTTTTTT	CATSSTGTVNTGELFF
TRBD2	TRBV19	TRBJ2-1	few	TGTGCCAGTAGGAAAACCGGGGGGGCGGCGAGGAATGAGCAGTTCTTC	CASRKTGGAARNEQFF
TRBD1	TRBV20-1	TRBJ2-5	many	TGCAGTGCTAGGGGGGGACAGGGGAAAGAGACCCAGTACTTC	CSARGGQGKETQYF
TRBD1	TRBV12-3/TRBV12-4	TRBJ1-1	many	TGTGCCAGCAGTCCCGACAGGGGCGGTGTCACTGAAGCTTTCTTT	CASSPDRGGVTEAFF
.	TRBV12-3/TRBV12-4	TRBJ2-1	.	TGTGCCAGCATTCAGGGTTTTTACAATGAGCAGTTCTTC	CASIQGFYNEQFF
TRBD1	TRBV6-4	TRBJ1-1	many	TGTGCCAGCAGACTCAAGACAGGGGACGGGGGCACTGAAGCTTTCTTT	CASRLKTGDGGTEAFF
.	TRBV14	TRBJ1-5	many	TGTGCCAGCAGCCTATCCGGGACACGGGCCCAGCATTTT	CASSLSGTRAQHF
.	TRBV7-2	TRBJ1-4	many	TGTGCCAGCAGCCCTGGACCCACAGCACTGAAAAAACTGTTTTTT	CASSPGPTALKKLFF
.	TRBV20-1	TRBJ2-1	many	TGCAGTGCTGAAAAAGTGACCTACAATGAGCAGTTCTTC	CSAEKVTYNEQFF
TRBD2	TRBV5-6	TRBJ2-7	.	TGTGCCAGCAGCTTAGCGGGGTCCCTCTACTACGAGCAGTACTTC	CASSLAGSLYYEQYF
TRBD2	TRBV12-3/TRBV12-4	TRBJ2-1	many	TGTGCCAGCAGCCCGGGACTAGCGGGGGACCCCTACAATGAGCAGTTCTTC	CASSPGLAGDPYNEQFF
.	TRBV7-2	TRBJ1-4	many	TGTGCCAGCAGCTTCACAGGGAGTGCAACTAATGAAAAACTGTTTTTT	CASSFTGSATNEKLFF
.	TRBV6-2/TRBV6-3	TRBJ2-7	.	TGTGCCAGCAGCCCTAGGGGGGAAGGGGGCGTCAGGAACGAGCAGTACTTC	CASSPRGEGGVRNEQYF
TRBD1	TRBV7-2	TRBJ1-3	.	TGTGCCAGCAGCTTCACCGGGACAGGGGCACGCTCTGGAAACACCATATATTTT	CASSFTGTGARSGNTIYF
.	TRBV2	TRBJ2-1	many	TGTGCCAGCAGTGAAACTGCGGGCCGAAGGGGTGAGCAGTTCTTC	CASSETAGRRGEQFF
TRBD1	TRBV20-1	TRBJ1-1	.	TGCAGACCCCCGCCGGGACAGATAAACACTGAAGCTTTCTTT	CRPPPGQINTEAFF
.	TRBV12-3/TRBV12-4	TRBJ2-1	many	TGTGCCAGCAGTTCCGGGACTTATTCCTACAATGAGCAGTTCTTC	CASSSGTYSYNEQFF
.	TRBV4-1	TRBJ1-2	many	TGCGCCAGCAGCCATGGAACCGGGACCTTTTTACGCGGTGGCTACACCTTC	CASSHGTGTFLRGGYTF
.	TRBV6-2/TRBV6-3	TRBJ2-1	many	TGTGCCAGCAGACTCCTGACACTCAATGAGCAGTTCTTC	CASRLLTLNEQFF